These T cell receptor beta chains were read from a single sample in a study of Graves' ophthalmopathy and Graves' hyperthyroidism. A single record per CDR3 protein comes from TCRdb applying MiXCR to the multiplex PCR reads. The data show just over 600,000 distinct CDR3 sequences, 20% to 25% seen once. The sequencing input was peripheral blood. All receptors derive from a woman between 18 and 29 years old with stable Graves' hyperthyroidism. Some clones in this sample may be carry-over from other donors' samples. Each CDR3 is given with its conserved first and last residue. Fields, in order: V gene, J gene, CDR3 protein.

>TRBV12-3/TRBV12-4|TRBJ2-7
CASSPGQGEPYEQYF
>TRBV27|TRBJ1-5
CASRDTGLNQPQHF
>TRBV28|TRBJ2-7
CASGGRAEQYF
>TRBV6-1|TRBJ1-5
CASSPVPRGDQPQHF
>TRBV6-5|TRBJ1-1
CASSYGTVLNTEAFF
>TRBV12-5|TRBJ2-2
CASGLVRGNGASTGELFF
>TRBV18|TRBJ1-2
CASSPLQGGHYTF
>TRBV6-5|TRBJ1-1
CASTFRPQGNTEAFF
>TRBV19|TRBJ1-1
CASNPTGGPSRTEAFF
>TRBV28|TRBJ1-5
CASSYIDRAVNQPQHF
>TRBV6-1|TRBJ1-5
CASSEDWTGFNQPQHF
>TRBV10-1|TRBJ1-5
CASSDGFGQPQHF
>TRBV6-1|TRBJ2-5
CASSQPGQGGTETQYF
>TRBV7-3|TRBJ1-1
CASSYQGQGNTEAFF
>TRBV4-1|TRBJ1-1
CASSQESGTGRHTEAFF
>TRBV6-1|TRBJ2-7
CASSRGDRGIPYEQYF
>TRBV12-3/TRBV12-4|TRBJ2-7
CASSGHGTSGGYEQYF
>TRBV5-1|TRBJ2-7
CASSFGWGTSSYEQYF
>TRBV7-9|TRBJ2-4
CAGGTKNIQYF
>TRBV6-2/TRBV6-3|TRBJ1-5
CASTHDGGNQPQHF
>TRBV28|TRBJ1-6
CASSEGTGESPLHF
>TRBV20-1|TRBJ2-7
CSARDSQGTYEQYF
>TRBV27|TRBJ2-1
CASEILLLLTGGTYNEQFF
>TRBV20-1|TRBJ2-5
CSGGRDETQYF
>TRBV29-1|TRBJ2-7
CSVVRRDNYEQYF
>TRBV6-1|TRBJ2-7
CASSAVPGQGSGEQYF
>TRBV4-1|TRBJ1-3
CASSQDLVDNTIYF
>TRBV7-2|TRBJ2-5
CASSPPTSGVLYF